This is a list of T cell receptor beta chains from one sample in a study of blood T cells in healthy people across ages. TCRdb re-derived calls from the 5' RACE reads in MiXCR, one entry per CDR3 protein. The table records about 1,400,000 distinct CDR3 sequences, approximately 60% of them present only once. The sequenced sample was blood. These TCRs come from a man younger than 35 in good health. CDR3s include the opening cysteine and the closing phenylalanine or tryptophan. A D gene is named only where the DNA matches it firmly. The size of a clone is reported for some rows only, either as once, few or many, or as a class for expanded clones.

cdr3_nt: TGCAGCGTTCTTCTACATAGCCGGGGGGAGCAGTACTTC; cdr3_aa: CSVLLHSRGEQYF; clone_size: few; j_call: TRBJ2-7; v_call: TRBV29-1; d_call: NA
cdr3_nt: TGTGCCGCCCAGGGACAGGAGGATGCCTACGAGCAGTACTTC; cdr3_aa: CAAQGQEDAYEQYF; clone_size: NA; j_call: TRBJ2-7; v_call: TRBV10-3; d_call: TRBD1
cdr3_nt: TGTGCCAGCAGCTCAGTTTCTCGGACGCGATACTACGAGCAGTACTTC; cdr3_aa: CASSSVSRTRYYEQYF; clone_size: NA; j_call: TRBJ2-7; v_call: TRBV7-2; d_call: NA
cdr3_nt: TGTGCCAGCAGCTCCTTCAAGGGGGCGATTACCGACGAGCAGTACTTC; cdr3_aa: CASSSFKGAITDEQYF; clone_size: few; j_call: TRBJ2-7; v_call: TRBV7-9; d_call: TRBD1
cdr3_nt: TGCAGTGCTAGATTCAGGGCGTATGAGCAGTACTTC; cdr3_aa: CSARFRAYEQYF; clone_size: NA; j_call: TRBJ2-7; v_call: TRBV20-1; d_call: NA
cdr3_nt: TGTGCCAGCAGTGCGTTCACCGGGACAGGGGCTAACAATGAGCAGTTCTTC; cdr3_aa: CASSAFTGTGANNEQFF; clone_size: NA; j_call: TRBJ2-1; v_call: TRBV25-1; d_call: TRBD1
cdr3_nt: TGCGCCAGCAGCCAAGACCCTCGACAGGGCCGGAACGAGCAGTACTTC; cdr3_aa: CASSQDPRQGRNEQYF; clone_size: NA; j_call: TRBJ2-7; v_call: TRBV4-3; d_call: TRBD1
cdr3_nt: TGTGCCAGCAGTTTATCGCGTGGCGGGTCAGCAGATACGCAGTATTTT; cdr3_aa: CASSLSRGGSADTQYF; clone_size: NA; j_call: TRBJ2-3; v_call: TRBV27; d_call: NA
cdr3_nt: TGTGCCAGCAGTTCCAAGGGTTTTCGGGATGGCTACACCTTC; cdr3_aa: CASSSKGFRDGYTF; clone_size: NA; j_call: TRBJ1-2; v_call: TRBV7-9; d_call: NA
cdr3_nt: TGTGCCAGCAGTTTAAACTATCGGACAGGGTGGCCTTACAATGAGCAGTTCTTC; cdr3_aa: CASSLNYRTGWPYNEQFF; clone_size: few; j_call: TRBJ2-1; v_call: TRBV12-3/TRBV12-4; d_call: TRBD1
cdr3_nt: TGTGCCAGCAGCTTAAGGTCTTCGGGAACCGGATCTGGGAATGAGCAGTTCTTC; cdr3_aa: CASSLRSSGTGSGNEQFF; clone_size: NA; j_call: TRBJ2-1; v_call: TRBV7-9; d_call: NA
cdr3_nt: TGTGCCAGCGAGGACAGGAATTATGGCTACACCTTC; cdr3_aa: CASEDRNYGYTF; clone_size: NA; j_call: TRBJ1-2; v_call: TRBV12-3/TRBV12-4; d_call: TRBD1
cdr3_nt: TGCAGTGCCCCAGGACGCCCCCCCGGCCCCTACAATGAGCAGTTCTTC; cdr3_aa: CSAPGRPPGPYNEQFF; clone_size: NA; j_call: TRBJ2-1; v_call: TRBV20-1; d_call: NA
cdr3_nt: TGCGCCAGCAGCCGCAAACAGGGACACACAACTAATGAAAAACTGTTTTTT; cdr3_aa: CASSRKQGHTTNEKLFF; clone_size: NA; j_call: TRBJ1-4; v_call: TRBV5-1; d_call: NA
cdr3_nt: TGTGCCAGCAGTCTTAAGACTCCCCAAGAGACCCAGTACTTC; cdr3_aa: CASSLKTPQETQYF; clone_size: few; j_call: TRBJ2-5; v_call: TRBV27; d_call: NA
cdr3_nt: TGTGCCAGCAGCTCCCGGACTAGCCTACGGGGGGAGACCCAGTACTTC; cdr3_aa: CASSSRTSLRGETQYF; clone_size: NA; j_call: TRBJ2-5; v_call: TRBV7-2; d_call: TRBD2
cdr3_nt: TGTGCCAGCAGCCCTGAAATGACTCTTCACTCTGGGGCCAACGTCCTGACTTTC; cdr3_aa: CASSPEMTLHSGANVLTF; clone_size: NA; j_call: TRBJ2-6; v_call: TRBV5-6; d_call: NA
cdr3_nt: TGCGCCAGCAGCTGGGTACGGGCCGACGAGCAGTACTTC; cdr3_aa: CASSWVRADEQYF; clone_size: NA; j_call: TRBJ2-7; v_call: TRBV5-1; d_call: NA
cdr3_nt: TGTGCCAGCAGTTTATCGGAGGGCGAGCGGAGCTACGAGCAGTACTTC; cdr3_aa: CASSLSEGERSYEQYF; clone_size: few; j_call: TRBJ2-7; v_call: TRBV27; d_call: NA
cdr3_nt: TGTGCCAGCAGTTTCGGGAGGAGCTCCTACAATGAGCAGTACTTC; cdr3_aa: CASSFGRSSYNEQYF; clone_size: NA; j_call: TRBJ2-7; v_call: TRBV12-3/TRBV12-4; d_call: TRBD2
cdr3_nt: TGTGCCAGCAGACTCCTAGCGGGGTCGAAAAAAGAGACCCAGTACTTC; cdr3_aa: CASRLLAGSKKETQYF; clone_size: NA; j_call: TRBJ2-5; v_call: TRBV27; d_call: TRBD2
cdr3_nt: TGTGCCAGCAGTTTCCTGGCAGGGGGCCTCGCCTACGAGCAGTACTTC; cdr3_aa: CASSFLAGGLAYEQYF; clone_size: NA; j_call: TRBJ2-7; v_call: TRBV27; d_call: TRBD1
cdr3_nt: TGTGCCATCTCTAGCTCCTATAATTCACCCCTCCACTTT; cdr3_aa: CAISSSYNSPLHF; clone_size: few; j_call: TRBJ1-6; v_call: TRBV10-3; d_call: NA
cdr3_nt: TGTGCCAGCAGTTTAGGCCCGAGGTTATGGTATGGCTACACCTTC; cdr3_aa: CASSLGPRLWYGYTF; clone_size: few; j_call: TRBJ1-2; v_call: TRBV27; d_call: NA
cdr3_nt: TGTGCCAGCACCAAAGTTTTGTTTACCGGGGAGCTGTTTTTT; cdr3_aa: CASTKVLFTGELFF; clone_size: few; j_call: TRBJ2-2; v_call: TRBV6-2/TRBV6-3; d_call: NA
cdr3_nt: TGTGCCAGCAGCGTAGCTAAGACAGCACAATCTTATGGCTACACCTTC; cdr3_aa: CASSVAKTAQSYGYTF; clone_size: few; j_call: TRBJ1-2; v_call: TRBV9; d_call: NA
cdr3_nt: TGCGCCAGCAGCCTAAAACCGGGACAGGGGAGCCACGAGCAGTACTTC; cdr3_aa: CASSLKPGQGSHEQYF; clone_size: few; j_call: TRBJ2-7; v_call: TRBV4-3; d_call: TRBD1
cdr3_nt: TGTGCCAGCAGTGAAGGCAGGCTAGCAACTAATGAAAAACTGTTTTTT; cdr3_aa: CASSEGRLATNEKLFF; clone_size: NA; j_call: TRBJ1-4; v_call: TRBV25-1; d_call: NA
cdr3_nt: TGTGCCAGCAGCCCCTTAGCACGAGCGGACTACAATGAGCAGTTCTTC; cdr3_aa: CASSPLARADYNEQFF; clone_size: NA; j_call: TRBJ2-1; v_call: TRBV3-1; d_call: NA
cdr3_nt: TGCGCCAGCAGCTTGGTTTTGGCGGGAGGAGGGGGTGAGCAGTTCTTC; cdr3_aa: CASSLVLAGGGGEQFF; clone_size: many; j_call: TRBJ2-1; v_call: TRBV5-1; d_call: TRBD2
cdr3_nt: TGTGCCAGCAGCCAGGAGGTCAGGGACAATGAGCAGTTCTTC; cdr3_aa: CASSQEVRDNEQFF; clone_size: NA; j_call: TRBJ2-1; v_call: TRBV4-2; d_call: NA
cdr3_nt: TGTGCCAGCAGCTTAGCAATGGATTACAGGGGGCCTAACACCGGGGAGCTGTTTTTT; cdr3_aa: CASSLAMDYRGPNTGELFF; clone_size: NA; j_call: TRBJ2-2; v_call: TRBV11-2; d_call: TRBD1
cdr3_nt: TGCAGCGCTAGAACCCTTTTTCACTACGAGCAGTACTTC; cdr3_aa: CSARTLFHYEQYF; clone_size: NA; j_call: TRBJ2-7; v_call: TRBV29-1; d_call: NA
cdr3_nt: TGCAGTGCTAGTGGTCTGGGGGAGTTCTACGAGCAGTACTTC; cdr3_aa: CSASGLGEFYEQYF; clone_size: NA; j_call: TRBJ2-7; v_call: TRBV20-1; d_call: NA
cdr3_nt: TGTGCCAGCAGCATATCAGGGGGCGCGTTGGAAAAACTGTTTTTT; cdr3_aa: CASSISGGALEKLFF; clone_size: few; j_call: TRBJ1-4; v_call: TRBV12-3/TRBV12-4; d_call: TRBD1
cdr3_nt: TGTGCCAGCAGCCTCCCACGGCGACACAATGAGCAGTTCTTC; cdr3_aa: CASSLPRRHNEQFF; clone_size: once; j_call: TRBJ2-1; v_call: TRBV13; d_call: NA
cdr3_nt: TGTGCCAGCGTTGCGGGGGGGAAAGAGACCCAGTACTTC; cdr3_aa: CASVAGGKETQYF; clone_size: NA; j_call: TRBJ2-5; v_call: TRBV28; d_call: TRBD2
cdr3_nt: TGTGCCAGCAGTGACGGGGGTAATGAAAAACTGTTTTTT; cdr3_aa: CASSDGGNEKLFF; clone_size: NA; j_call: TRBJ1-4; v_call: TRBV6-5; d_call: NA
cdr3_nt: TGCAGTGCTAGGGGCGGGGGGCCCGCAGGCTATGGCTACACCTTC; cdr3_aa: CSARGGGPAGYGYTF; clone_size: NA; j_call: TRBJ1-2; v_call: TRBV20-1; d_call: NA
cdr3_nt: TGCGCCAGCAGCCGAGCCCAGCTTGGTTACGAGCAGTACTTC; cdr3_aa: CASSRAQLGYEQYF; clone_size: few; j_call: TRBJ2-7; v_call: TRBV5-1; d_call: NA
cdr3_nt: TGTGCCAGAAGCCTACAGGAAGGAGATCCCTCCTACTATGGCTACACCTTC; cdr3_aa: CARSLQEGDPSYYGYTF; clone_size: NA; j_call: TRBJ1-2; v_call: TRBV7-9; d_call: NA